This T cell receptor (beta chain) came from a study of shared clonotypes between healthy human individuals (dated by TCRdb to 2018 to 2021). At the level of the whole study: A few men and two women, aged 18 to 49 years, made up the cohort. Different laboratories and diverse techniques were used to prepare libraries and sequence TCR repertoires, to increase sequencing depth and limit assay-specific biases. To estimate repertoire size and how much clonotypes are shared between individuals, the study performed deep sequencing of blood TCR repertoires from about five healthy adults. For each donor, three plates each were used for CD4 naive and CD4 memory, two plates were used for CD8 naive, and one plate was used for CD8 memory. Each donor's leukapheresis produced roughly between roughly 0.85 and 9 billion PBMCs. Summary of the overall study and its limitations: Compared with non-shared clonotypes, clonotypes shared by all four sorted-subset donors had higher generation probabilities. Because the study included a small number of donors, the genetic and exposure-history diversity represented was limited. Roughly 5.2% of naive CD4, roughly 3.5% of naive CD8, 2.3% of memory CD4, and 0.35% to 0.5% of memory CD8 clonotypes were shared across several donors. Sampling was limited to blood, and TCR repertoires in tissue likely differ from TCR repertoires in blood. Naive subsets generally had larger estimated clonotype richness than memory subsets. Rarefaction of sorted-subset datasets indicated incomplete sequencing despite the large sequencing depth. Based on pairwise subsampling, the degree of clonotype sharing among donors was expected to be affected by sequencing depth.

Using the deep immunoSEQ assay, TCR CDR3 regions were amplified from genomic DNA by multiplex PCR. For each cell subset, the extracted genomic DNA was distributed evenly across all wells of several immunoSEQ 96-well plates, and each plate served as one replicate. For sorted subsets, about 0.2 ug genomic DNA, equal to tens of thousands of T cell genomes, was loaded into each replicate PCR. Purified libraries were quantified with a Qubit 3.0 fluorometer, sized on a Bioanalyzer 2100, and re-quantified with the KAPA Library Quantification kit. Every immunoSEQ 96-well plate was sequenced on a separate single-read 150-cycle Illumina NextSeq 550 flow cell. Per the original workflow: The immunoSEQ output contained only junctional sequences without quality scores, so filtering could not match that applied to full-length reads. Sequences were annotated with PyIR, a Python wrapper for IgBLAST v1.9, and V/J genes and CDR3 were assigned using IMGT germline references. Reads with weak V/J assignments (E-value above 1e-6), missing CDR3, stop codons, out-of-frame junctions, or ambiguous translated residues were removed. V3J clonotypes were defined by identical inferred V gene, J gene, and CDR3 amino acid sequence. To compute the percentage overlap between repertoires, the number of shared unique clonotypes was divided by the size of the smaller repertoire. Three approaches were used to assess repertoire richness: RTK rarefaction, the Chao1 estimator, and Recon v2.1 estimates of unobserved clonotypes. Generation probabilities for all TCRbeta clonotypes obtained by the gDNA method from a few donors were computed using OLGA. Held by TCRdb, this immuneACCESS table contains in-frame sequences only and omits some clones. Under half of the omission traces to an unresolved V gene where checked; the cause of the rest is unknown. V and J calls and clone size follow that table, whereas D and trimming were derived from the DNA. Across this sample there are millions of clones, with roughly 94% seen only once. Clones ranked in the top ten supply under 0.15% of the sample.

The donors were healthy, HIV-negative adults who had no recently reported acute infections or vaccinations. Every donor was a Caucasian adult living in Nashville, Tennessee, USA. CD4+ T cells were enriched by magnetic negative selection, after which naive cells were positively selected on CD45RA and the negative fraction was taken as the memory subset. Blood was collected by leukapheresis, and PBMCs were isolated by Ficoll-Histopaque density gradient centrifugation and then cryopreserved in liquid nitrogen vapor phase. Analytical flow cytometry was used to check the purity and quantity of every magnetically sorted T cell population. Genomic DNA was isolated from each sorted fraction and quantified by UV absorbance on a Nanodrop 2000c. From the cysteine up to the phenylalanine, the CDR3 has a length of 16 residues. Only the CDR3 part of the read is kept: 48 bases, read in frame from the first base. CDR1 and CDR2 (SGHRS, YFSETQ) derive from the germline V gene. V has 4 bases trimmed and J has 5 bases trimmed; junction bases matching no gene number 7.

On this clone: Its antigen target is currently unknown. Per-base qualities were not stored, and no clone one base away is much larger.

The rearranged segments are TRBV5-1 and TRBJ2-7; 15 bases in the middle match TRBD2. The sequenced sample consisted of naive CD4+ T cells sorted from blood. The sample's cell subset or site label, in plain terms: CD45RA+ positively selected. This TCR derives from a man younger than 35 in good health. CDR3 reads: CASSPEGTSGRNEQYF. The sequenced DNA: TGCGCCAGCAGCCCGGAGGGGACTAGCGGGAGGAACGAGCAGTACTTC.